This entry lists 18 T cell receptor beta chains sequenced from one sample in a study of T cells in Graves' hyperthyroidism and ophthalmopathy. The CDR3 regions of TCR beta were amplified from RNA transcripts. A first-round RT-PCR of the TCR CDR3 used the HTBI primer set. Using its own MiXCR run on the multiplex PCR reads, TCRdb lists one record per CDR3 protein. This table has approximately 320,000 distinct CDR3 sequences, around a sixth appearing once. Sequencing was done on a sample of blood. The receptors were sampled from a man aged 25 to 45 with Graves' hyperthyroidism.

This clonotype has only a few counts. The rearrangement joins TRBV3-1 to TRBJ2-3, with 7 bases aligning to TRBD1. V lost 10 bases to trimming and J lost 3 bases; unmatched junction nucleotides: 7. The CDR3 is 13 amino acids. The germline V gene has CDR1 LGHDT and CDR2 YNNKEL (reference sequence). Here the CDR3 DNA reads TGTGCCACCAGACAGGGCGCGACAGATACGCAGTATTTT. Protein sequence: CATRQGATDTQYF.

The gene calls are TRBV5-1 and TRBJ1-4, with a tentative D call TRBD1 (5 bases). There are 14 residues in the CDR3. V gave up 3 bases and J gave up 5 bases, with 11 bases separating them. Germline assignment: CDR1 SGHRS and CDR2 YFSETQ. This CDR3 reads CASSYGDRNEKLFF. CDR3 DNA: TGCGCCAGCAGCTATGGGGACCGAAATGAAAAACTGTTTTTT.

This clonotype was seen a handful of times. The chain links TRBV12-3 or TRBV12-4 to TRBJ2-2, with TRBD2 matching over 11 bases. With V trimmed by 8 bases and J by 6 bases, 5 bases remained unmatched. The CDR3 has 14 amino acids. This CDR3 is CASALAGGAGELFF. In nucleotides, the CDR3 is TGTGCCAGCGCGCTAGCGGGGGGTGCCGGGGAGCTGTTTTTT.

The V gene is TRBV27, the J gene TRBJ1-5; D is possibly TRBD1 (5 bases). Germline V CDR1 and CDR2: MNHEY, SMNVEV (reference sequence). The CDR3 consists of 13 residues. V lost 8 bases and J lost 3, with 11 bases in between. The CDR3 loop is CASRSGDNQPQHF. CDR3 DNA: TGTGCCAGCCGATCGGGGGACAATCAGCCCCAGCATTTT.

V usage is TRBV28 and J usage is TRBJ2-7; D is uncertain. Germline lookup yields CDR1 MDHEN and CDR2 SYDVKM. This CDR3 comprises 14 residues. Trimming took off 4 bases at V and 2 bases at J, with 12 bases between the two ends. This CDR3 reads CASSSKDLTYEQYF. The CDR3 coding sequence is TGTGCCAGCAGTTCCAAGGATCTGACCTACGAGCAGTACTTC. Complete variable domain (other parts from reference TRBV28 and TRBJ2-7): DVKVTQSSRYLVKRTGEKVFLECVQDMDHENMFWYRQDPGLGLRLIYFSYDVKMKEKGDIPEGYSVSREKKERFSLILESASTNQTSMYLCASSSKDLTYEQYFGPGTRLTVT.

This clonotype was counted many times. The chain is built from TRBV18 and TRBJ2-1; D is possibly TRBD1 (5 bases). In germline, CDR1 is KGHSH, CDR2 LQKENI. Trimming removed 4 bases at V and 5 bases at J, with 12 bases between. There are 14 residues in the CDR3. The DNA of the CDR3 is TGTGCCAGCTCACGCCTAGGGGCAAACAATGAGCAGTTCTTC. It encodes CASSRLGANNEQFF.

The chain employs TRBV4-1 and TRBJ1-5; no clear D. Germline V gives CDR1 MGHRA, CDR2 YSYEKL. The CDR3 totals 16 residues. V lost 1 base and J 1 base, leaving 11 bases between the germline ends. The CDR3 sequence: CASSQGLSGSNQPQHF. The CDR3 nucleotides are TGCGCCAGCAGCCAAGGCTTGTCGGGGAGCAATCAGCCCCAGCATTTT.

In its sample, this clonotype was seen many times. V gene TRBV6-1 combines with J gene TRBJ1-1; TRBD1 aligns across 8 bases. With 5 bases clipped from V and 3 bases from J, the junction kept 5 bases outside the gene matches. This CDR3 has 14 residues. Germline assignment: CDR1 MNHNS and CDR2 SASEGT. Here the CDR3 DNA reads TGTGCCAGCAGTCGGGACAGGATTGACACTGAAGCTTTCTTT. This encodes CASSRDRIDTEAFF.

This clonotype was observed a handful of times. CDR3 loop: CASSPGTSRRETQYF. CDR3 sequence (DNA): TGTGCCAGCAGCCCCGGGACATCTCGGCGGGAGACCCAGTACTTC. The chain employs TRBV7-3 and TRBJ2-5; D might be TRBD1 (6 bases). CDR3 length equals 15 residues. Trimming took 5 bases from V and 5 from J, leaving 18 bases between them. Looked up from germline, CDR1 is SGHTA and CDR2 is FQGTGA.

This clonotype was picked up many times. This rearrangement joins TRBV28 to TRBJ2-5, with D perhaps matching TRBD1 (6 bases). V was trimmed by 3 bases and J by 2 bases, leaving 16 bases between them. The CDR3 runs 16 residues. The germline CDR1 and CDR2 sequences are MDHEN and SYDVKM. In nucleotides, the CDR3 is TGTGCCAGCAGTTTTCTGGGACAAGTCCAGCAAGAGACCCAGTACTTC. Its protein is CASSFLGQVQQETQYF. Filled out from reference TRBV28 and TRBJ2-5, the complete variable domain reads DVKVTQSSRYLVKRTGEKVFLECVQDMDHENMFWYRQDPGLGLRLIYFSYDVKMKEKGDIPEGYSVSREKKERFSLILESASTNQTSMYLCASSFLGQVQQETQYFGPGTRLLVL.

CDR3 sequence reads: CASSPPRGASYEQYF. The CDR3 DNA reads as TGTGCCAGCAGTCCCCCCAGGGGTGCTTCCTACGAGCAGTACTTC. The chain couples TRBV12-3 or TRBV12-4 to TRBJ2-7; a possible D gene is TRBD1 (6 bases). This CDR3 region has 15 residues. V shed 5 bases and J shed 1 base, with 15 bases lying between them.

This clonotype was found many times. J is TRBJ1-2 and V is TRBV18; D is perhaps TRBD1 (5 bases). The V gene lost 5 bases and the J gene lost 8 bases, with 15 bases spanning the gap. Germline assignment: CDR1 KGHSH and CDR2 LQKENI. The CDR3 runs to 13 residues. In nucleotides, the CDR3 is TGTGCCAGCTCATCCCAAGGGGTGGAGGGCTACACCTTC. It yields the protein CASSSQGVEGYTF.

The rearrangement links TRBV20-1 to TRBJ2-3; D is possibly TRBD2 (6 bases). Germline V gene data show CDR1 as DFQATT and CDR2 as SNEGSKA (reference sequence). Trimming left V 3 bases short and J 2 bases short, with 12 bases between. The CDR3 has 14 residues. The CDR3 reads CSASDGSVTDTQYF. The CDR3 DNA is TGCAGTGCTAGTGACGGGAGTGTCACAGATACGCAGTATTTT.

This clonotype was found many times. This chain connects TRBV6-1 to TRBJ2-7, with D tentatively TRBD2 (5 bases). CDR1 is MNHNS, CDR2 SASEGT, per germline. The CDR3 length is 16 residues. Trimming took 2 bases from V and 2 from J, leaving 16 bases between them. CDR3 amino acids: CASSEHVGRLAYEQYF. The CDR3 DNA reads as TGTGCCAGCAGTGAACATGTGGGGAGATTGGCCTACGAGCAGTACTTC.

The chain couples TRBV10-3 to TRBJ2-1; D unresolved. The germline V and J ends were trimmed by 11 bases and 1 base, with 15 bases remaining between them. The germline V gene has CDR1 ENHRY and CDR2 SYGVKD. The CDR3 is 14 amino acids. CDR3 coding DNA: TGTGCCTCGCGACCGGAGATGTCCTACAATGAGCAGTTCTTC. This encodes CASRPEMSYNEQFF.

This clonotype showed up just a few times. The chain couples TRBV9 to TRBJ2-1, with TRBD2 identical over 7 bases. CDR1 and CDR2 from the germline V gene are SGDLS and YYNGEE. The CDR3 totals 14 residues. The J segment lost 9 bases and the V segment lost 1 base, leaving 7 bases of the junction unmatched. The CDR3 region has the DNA TGTGCCAGCAGCGTAACGGCTAGCGGAGTTGAGCAGTTCTTC. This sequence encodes CASSVTASGVEQFF.

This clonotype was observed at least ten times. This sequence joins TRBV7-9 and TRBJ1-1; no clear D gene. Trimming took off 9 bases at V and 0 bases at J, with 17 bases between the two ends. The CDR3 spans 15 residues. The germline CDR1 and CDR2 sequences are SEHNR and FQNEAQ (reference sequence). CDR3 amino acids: CASQKEARMNTEAFF. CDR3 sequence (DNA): TGTGCCAGTCAGAAGGAGGCCAGGATGAACACTGAAGCTTTCTTT. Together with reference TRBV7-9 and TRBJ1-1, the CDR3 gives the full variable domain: DTGVSQNPRHKITKRGQNVTFRCDPISEHNRLYWYRQTLGQGPEFLTYFQNEAQLEKSRLLSDRFSAERPKGSFSTLEIQRTEQGDSAMYLCASQKEARMNTEAFFGQGTRLTVV.

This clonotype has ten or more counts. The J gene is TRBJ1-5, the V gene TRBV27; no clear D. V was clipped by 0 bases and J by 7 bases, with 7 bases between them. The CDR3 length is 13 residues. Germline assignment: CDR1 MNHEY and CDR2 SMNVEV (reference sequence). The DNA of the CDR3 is TGTGCCAGCAGTTTATCGGGAAGGCAGCCCCAGCATTTT. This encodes CASSLSGRQPQHF.